The clone carrying this T cell receptor (beta chain) was observed many times. The antigen is not known. TCRdb independently ran MiXCR on the 5' RACE reads; one entry per CDR3 protein. The sample contains approximately 580,000 distinct CDR3 sequences, 20% of which appear only once. The data stem from a study of T-cell memory formation after mild COVID-19. This CDR3 is built from 16 residues. The germline gives CDR1 MGHRA, CDR2 YSYEKL. Trimming cost V 0 bases and J 7 bases; bases outside gene matches: 9. Points from the study as a whole: Mostly located in CM and EM were contracting CD4+ clones, with contracting CD8+ clones located in EMRA.

The receptor's source is an adult woman who had mild COVID-19 (a few samples of this study predate the infection). Cell type and time point are not known. Sequencing input: PBMCs or a T cell subset sorted from them (not recorded which). J is TRBJ2-5 and V is TRBV4-1; TRBD2 aligns across 9 bases. CDR3 in amino acids: CASSQDLAGGPVTQYF. In nucleotides, the CDR3 is TGCGCCAGCAGCCAAGATTTGGCGGGGGGGCCTGTGACCCAGTACTTC.